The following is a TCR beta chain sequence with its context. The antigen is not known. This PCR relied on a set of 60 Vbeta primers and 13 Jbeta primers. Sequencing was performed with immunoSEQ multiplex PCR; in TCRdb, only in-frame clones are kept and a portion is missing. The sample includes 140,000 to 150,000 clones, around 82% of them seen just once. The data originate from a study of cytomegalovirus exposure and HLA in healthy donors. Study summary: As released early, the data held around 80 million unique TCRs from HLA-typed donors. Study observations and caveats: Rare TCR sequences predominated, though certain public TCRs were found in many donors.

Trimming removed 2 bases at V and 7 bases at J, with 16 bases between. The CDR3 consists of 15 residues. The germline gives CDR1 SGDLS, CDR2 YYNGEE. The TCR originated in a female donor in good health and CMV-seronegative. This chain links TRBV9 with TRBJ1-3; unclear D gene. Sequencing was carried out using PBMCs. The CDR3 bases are TGTGCCAGCAGCGTGTCCTTCGAGAGAGGGAACACCATATATTTT. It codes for CASSVSFERGNTIYF.